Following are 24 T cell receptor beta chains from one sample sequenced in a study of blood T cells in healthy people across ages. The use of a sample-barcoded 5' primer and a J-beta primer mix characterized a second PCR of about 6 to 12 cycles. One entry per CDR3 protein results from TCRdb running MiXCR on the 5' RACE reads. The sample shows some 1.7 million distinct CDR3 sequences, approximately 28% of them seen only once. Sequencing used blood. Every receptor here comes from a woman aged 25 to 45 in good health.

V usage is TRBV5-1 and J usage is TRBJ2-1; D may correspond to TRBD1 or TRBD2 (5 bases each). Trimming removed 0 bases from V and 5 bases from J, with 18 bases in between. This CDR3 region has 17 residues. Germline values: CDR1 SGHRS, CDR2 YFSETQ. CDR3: CASSLVVGVSLNNEQFF. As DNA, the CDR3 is TGCGCCAGCAGCTTGGTAGTGGGGGTGTCTCTTAACAATGAGCAGTTCTTC. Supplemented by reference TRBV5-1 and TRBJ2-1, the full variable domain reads KAGVTQTPRYLIKTRGQQVTLSCSPISGHRSVSWYQQTPGQGLQFLFEYFSETQRNKGNFPGRFSGRQFSNSRSEMNVSTLELGDSALYLCASSLVVGVSLNNEQFFGPGTRLTVL.

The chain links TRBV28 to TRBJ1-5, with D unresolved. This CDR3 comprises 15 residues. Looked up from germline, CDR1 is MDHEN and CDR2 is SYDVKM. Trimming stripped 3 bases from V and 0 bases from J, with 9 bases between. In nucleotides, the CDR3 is TGTGCCAGCAGTTTGGAGCAGTTTAGCAATCAGCCCCAGCATTTT. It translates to CASSLEQFSNQPQHF.

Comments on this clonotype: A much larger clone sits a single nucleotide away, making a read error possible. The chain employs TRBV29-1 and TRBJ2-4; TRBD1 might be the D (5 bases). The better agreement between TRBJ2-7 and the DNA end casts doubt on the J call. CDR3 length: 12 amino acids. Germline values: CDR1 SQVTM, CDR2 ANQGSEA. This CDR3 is CSVRVGVYEQYF. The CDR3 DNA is TGCAGCGTCAGGGTAGGGGTCTACGAGCAGTACTTC.

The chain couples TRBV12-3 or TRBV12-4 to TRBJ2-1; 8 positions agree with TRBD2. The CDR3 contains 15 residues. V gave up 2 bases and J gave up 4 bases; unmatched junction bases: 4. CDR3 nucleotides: TGTGCCAGCAGTTTACGGGAGGGGGGGTACAATGAGCAGTTCTTC. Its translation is CASSLREGGYNEQFF.

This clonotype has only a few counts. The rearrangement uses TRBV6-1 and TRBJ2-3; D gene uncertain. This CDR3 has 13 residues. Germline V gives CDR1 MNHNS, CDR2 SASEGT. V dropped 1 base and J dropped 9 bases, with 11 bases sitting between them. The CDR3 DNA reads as TGTGCCAGCAGTGAAGAAGTACGGACGACGCAGTATTTT. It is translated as CASSEEVRTTQYF.

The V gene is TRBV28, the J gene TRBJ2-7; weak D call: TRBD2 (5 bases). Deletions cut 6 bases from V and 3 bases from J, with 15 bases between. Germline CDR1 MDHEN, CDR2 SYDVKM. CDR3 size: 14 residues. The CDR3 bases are TGTGCCAGCAGCAGACCGGGATCCTTCTACGAGCAGTACTTC. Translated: CASSRPGSFYEQYF.

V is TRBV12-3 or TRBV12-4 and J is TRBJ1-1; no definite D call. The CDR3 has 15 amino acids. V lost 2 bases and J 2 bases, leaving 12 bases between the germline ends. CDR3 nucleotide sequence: TGTGCCAGCAGTTTACGCCAAAGTGGAAACACTGAAGCTTTCTTT. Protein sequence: CASSLRQSGNTEAFF.

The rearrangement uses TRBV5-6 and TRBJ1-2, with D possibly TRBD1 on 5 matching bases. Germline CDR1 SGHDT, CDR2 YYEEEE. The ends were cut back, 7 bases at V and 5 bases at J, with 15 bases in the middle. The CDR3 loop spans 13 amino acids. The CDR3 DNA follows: TGTGCCAGCGCTCCCGGGACGGAATATGGCTACACCTTC. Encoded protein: CASAPGTEYGYTF.

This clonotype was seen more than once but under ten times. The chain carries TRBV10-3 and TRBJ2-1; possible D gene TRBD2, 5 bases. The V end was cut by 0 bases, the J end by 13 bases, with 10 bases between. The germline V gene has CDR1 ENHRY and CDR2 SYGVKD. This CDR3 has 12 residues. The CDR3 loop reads CAISESEVTQFF. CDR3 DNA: TGTGCCATCAGTGAGTCGGAGGTGACCCAGTTCTTC.

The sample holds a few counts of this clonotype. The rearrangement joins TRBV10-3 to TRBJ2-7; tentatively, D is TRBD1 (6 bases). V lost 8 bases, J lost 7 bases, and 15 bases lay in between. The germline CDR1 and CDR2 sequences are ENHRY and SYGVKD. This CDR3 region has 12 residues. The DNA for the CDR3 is TGTGCCATCGGGGGCCAATCCAATGAGCAGTACTTC. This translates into CAIGGQSNEQYF.

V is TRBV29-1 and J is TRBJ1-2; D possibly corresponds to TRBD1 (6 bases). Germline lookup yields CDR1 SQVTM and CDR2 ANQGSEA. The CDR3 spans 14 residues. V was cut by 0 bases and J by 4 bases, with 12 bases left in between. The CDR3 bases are TGCAGCGTTGAAGATCAGGGGACGCTCTATGGCTACACCTTC. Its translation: CSVEDQGTLYGYTF.

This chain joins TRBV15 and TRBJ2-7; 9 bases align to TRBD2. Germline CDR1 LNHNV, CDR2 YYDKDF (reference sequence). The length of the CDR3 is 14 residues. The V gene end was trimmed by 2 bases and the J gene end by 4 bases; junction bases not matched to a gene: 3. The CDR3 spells CATSRLAGWYEQYF. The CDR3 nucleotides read TGTGCCACCAGCAGACTAGCGGGGTGGTACGAGCAGTACTTC.

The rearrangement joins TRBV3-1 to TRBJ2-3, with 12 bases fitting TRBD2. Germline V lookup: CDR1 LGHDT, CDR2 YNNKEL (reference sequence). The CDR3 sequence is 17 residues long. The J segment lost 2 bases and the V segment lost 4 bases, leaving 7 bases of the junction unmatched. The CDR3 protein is CASSPYLAGGFTDTQYF. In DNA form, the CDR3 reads TGTGCCAGCAGCCCCTATCTAGCGGGGGGGTTCACAGATACGCAGTATTTT.

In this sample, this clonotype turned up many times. CDR3 sequence reads: CASSYPPTEQFF. The CDR3, as DNA: TGCGCCAGCAGCTATCCTCCCACTGAGCAGTTCTTC. This chain connects TRBV5-1 to TRBJ2-1; no definite D call. Germline V lookup: CDR1 SGHRS, CDR2 YFSETQ. This CDR3 has 12 residues. V dropped 3 bases and J dropped 9 bases, with 10 bases sitting between them.

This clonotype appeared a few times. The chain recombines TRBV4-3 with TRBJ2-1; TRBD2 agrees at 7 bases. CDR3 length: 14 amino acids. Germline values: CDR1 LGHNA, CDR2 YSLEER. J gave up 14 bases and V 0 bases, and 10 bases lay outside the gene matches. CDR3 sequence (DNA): TGCGCCAGCAGCCAAGATCCTAGCGGCGGTTATGAGTTCTTC. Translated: CASSQDPSGGYEFF.

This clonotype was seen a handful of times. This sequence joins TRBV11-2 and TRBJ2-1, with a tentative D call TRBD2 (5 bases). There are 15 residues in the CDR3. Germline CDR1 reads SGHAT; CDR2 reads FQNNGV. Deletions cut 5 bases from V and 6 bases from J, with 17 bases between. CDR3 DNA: TGTGCCAGCAGCCTTGACTTCGGGATCGGCAATGAGCAGTTCTTC. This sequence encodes CASSLDFGIGNEQFF.

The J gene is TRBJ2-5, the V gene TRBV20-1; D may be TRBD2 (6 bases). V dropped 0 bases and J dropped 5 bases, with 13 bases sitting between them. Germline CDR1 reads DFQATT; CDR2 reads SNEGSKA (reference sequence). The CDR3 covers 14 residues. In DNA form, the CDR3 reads TGCAGTGCTAGAGATCAGGAGGGGAAGGAGACCCAGTACTTC. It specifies CSARDQEGKETQYF.

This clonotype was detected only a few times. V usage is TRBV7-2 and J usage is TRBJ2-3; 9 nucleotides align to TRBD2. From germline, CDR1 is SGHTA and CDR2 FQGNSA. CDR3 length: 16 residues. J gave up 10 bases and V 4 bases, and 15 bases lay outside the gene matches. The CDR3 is CASSSRQVGTSQSQYF. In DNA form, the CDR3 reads TGTGCCAGCAGCTCCCGACAGGTTGGGACTAGCCAATCGCAGTATTTT. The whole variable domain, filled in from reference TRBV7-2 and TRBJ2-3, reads GAGVSQSPSNKVTEKGKDVELRCDPISGHTALYWYRQSLGQGLEFLIYFQGNSAPDKSGLPSDRFSAERTGGSVSTLTIQRTQQEDSAVYLCASSSRQVGTSQSQYFGPGTRLTVL.

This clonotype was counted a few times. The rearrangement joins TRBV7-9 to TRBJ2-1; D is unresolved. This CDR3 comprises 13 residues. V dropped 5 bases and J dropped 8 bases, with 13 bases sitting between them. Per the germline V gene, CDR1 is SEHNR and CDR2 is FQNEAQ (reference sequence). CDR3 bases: TGTGCCAGCAGCATCCCTGGGTACGATGAGCAGTTCTTC. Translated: CASSIPGYDEQFF.

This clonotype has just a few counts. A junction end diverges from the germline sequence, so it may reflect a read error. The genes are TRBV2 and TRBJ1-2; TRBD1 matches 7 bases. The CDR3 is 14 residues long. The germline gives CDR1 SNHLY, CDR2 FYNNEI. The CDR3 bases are TGTGCCAGCAGTGACGGGACAGCTAACTGTGGCTACACCTTC. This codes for CASSDGTANCGYTF.

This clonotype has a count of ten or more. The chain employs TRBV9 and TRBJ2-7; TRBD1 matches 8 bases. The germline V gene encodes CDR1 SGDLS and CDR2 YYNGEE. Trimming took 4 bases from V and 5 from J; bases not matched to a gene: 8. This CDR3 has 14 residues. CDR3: CASSQGQGRHEQYF. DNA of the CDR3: TGTGCCAGCAGCCAAGGACAGGGCCGCCACGAGCAGTACTTC.

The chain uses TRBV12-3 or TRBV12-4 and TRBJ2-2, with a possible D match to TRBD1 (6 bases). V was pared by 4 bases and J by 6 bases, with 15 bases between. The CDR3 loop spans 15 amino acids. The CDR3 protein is CASSSRLQGAGELFF. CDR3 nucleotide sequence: TGTGCCAGCAGTTCCAGACTACAGGGAGCCGGGGAGCTGTTTTTT.

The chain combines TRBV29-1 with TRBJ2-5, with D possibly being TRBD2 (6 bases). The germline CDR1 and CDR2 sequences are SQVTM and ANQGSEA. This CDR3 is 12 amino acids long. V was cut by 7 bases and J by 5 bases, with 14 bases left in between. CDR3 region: CSAARAGETQYF. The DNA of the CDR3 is TGCAGCGCGGCCAGGGCGGGGGAGACCCAGTACTTC.

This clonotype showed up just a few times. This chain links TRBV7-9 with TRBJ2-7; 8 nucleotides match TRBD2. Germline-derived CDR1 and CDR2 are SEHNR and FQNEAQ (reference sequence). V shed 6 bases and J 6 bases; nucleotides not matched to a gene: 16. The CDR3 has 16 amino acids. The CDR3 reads CASRKGAPGGGFEQYF. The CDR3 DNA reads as TGTGCCAGCAGAAAAGGAGCCCCCGGGGGGGGGTTCGAGCAGTACTTC.